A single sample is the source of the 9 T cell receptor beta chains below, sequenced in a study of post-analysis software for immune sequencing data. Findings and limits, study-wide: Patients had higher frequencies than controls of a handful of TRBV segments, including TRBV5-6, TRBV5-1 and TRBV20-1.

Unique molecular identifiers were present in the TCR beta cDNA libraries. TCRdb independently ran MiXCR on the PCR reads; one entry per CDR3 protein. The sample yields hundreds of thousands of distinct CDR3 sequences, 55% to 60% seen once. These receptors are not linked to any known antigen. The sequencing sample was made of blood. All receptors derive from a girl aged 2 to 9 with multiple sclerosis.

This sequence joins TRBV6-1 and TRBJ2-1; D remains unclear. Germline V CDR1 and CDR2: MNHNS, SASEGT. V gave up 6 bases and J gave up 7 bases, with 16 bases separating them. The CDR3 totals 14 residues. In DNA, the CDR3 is TGTGCCAGCAGGGTGAGGTGGGCCATAAATGAGCAGTTCTTC. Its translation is CASRVRWAINEQFF.

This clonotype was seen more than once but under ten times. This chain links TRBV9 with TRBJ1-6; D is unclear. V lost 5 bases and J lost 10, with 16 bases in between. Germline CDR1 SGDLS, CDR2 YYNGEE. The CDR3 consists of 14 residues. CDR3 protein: CASSQTRGVSPLHF. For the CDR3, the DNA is TGTGCCAGCAGTCAGACGCGCGGGGTCTCACCCCTCCACTTT.

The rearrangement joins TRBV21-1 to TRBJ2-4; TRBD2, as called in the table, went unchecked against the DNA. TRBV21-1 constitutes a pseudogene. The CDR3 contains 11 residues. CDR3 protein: CASSGGDIQYF. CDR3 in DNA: TGTGCCAGCTCGGGGGGGGACATTCAGTACTTC.

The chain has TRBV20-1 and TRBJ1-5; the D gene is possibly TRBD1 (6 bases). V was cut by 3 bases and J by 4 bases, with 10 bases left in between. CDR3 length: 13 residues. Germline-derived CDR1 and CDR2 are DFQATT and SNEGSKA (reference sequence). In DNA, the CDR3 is TGCAGTGCTAGGACAGGAGTTAATCAGCCCCAGCATTTT. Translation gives CSARTGVNQPQHF.

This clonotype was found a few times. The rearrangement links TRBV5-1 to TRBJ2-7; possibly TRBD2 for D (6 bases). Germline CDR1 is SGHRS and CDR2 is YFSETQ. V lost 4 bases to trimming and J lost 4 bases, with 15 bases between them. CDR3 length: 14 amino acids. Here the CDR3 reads CASSTSGLMYEQYF. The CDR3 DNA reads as TGCGCCAGCAGCACCTCGGGACTCATGTACGAGCAGTACTTC.

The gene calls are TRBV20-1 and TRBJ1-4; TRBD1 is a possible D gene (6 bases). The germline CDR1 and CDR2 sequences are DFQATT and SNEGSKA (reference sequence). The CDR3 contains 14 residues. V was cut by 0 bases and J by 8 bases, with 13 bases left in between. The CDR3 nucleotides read TGCAGTGCTAGAGATAACCGGGGGCGGGAAAAACTGTTTTTT. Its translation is CSARDNRGREKLFF.

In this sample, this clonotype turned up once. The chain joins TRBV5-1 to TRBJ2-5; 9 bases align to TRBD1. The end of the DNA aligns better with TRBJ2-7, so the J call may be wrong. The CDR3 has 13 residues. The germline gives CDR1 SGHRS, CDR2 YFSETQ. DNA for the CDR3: TGCGCCAGCAGGAGGGACAGGGCGGGCGAGCAGTACTTC. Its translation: CASRRDRAGEQYF.

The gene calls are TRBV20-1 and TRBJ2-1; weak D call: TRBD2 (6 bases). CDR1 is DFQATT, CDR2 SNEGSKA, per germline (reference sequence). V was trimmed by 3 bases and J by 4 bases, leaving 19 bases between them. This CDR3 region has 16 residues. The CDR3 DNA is TGCAGTGCTAGGGACTATCGAATAGCGGTATACAATGAGCAGTTCTTC. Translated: CSARDYRIAVYNEQFF.

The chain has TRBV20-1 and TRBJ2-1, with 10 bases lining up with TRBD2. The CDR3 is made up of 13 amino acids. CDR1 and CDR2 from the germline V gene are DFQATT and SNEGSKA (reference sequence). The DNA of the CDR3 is TGCAGCACAAGCGGGGGGGCCGGCAATGAGCAGTTCTTC. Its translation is CSTSGGAGNEQFF.